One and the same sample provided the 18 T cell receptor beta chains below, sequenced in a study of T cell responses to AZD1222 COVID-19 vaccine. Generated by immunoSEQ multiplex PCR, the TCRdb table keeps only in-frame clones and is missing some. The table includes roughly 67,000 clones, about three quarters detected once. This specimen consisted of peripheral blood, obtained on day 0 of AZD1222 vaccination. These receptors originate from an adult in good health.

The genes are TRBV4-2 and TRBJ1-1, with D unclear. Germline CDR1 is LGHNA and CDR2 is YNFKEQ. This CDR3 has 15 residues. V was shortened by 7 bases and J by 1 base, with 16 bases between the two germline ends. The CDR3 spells CASTSWADKNTEAFF. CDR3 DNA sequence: TGTGCCAGCACCTCATGGGCAGATAAGAACACTGAAGCTTTCTTT.

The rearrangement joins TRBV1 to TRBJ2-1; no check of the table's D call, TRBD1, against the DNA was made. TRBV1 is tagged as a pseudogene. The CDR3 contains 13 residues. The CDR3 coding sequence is TGCACCAGCAGCCAAGACAGGGGCGCTGAGCAGTTCTTC. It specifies CTSSQDRGAEQFF.

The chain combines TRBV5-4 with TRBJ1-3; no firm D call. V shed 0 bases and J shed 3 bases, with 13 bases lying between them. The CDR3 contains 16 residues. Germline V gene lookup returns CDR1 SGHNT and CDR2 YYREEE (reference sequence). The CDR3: CASSLGGRSVGNTIYF. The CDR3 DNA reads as TGTGCCAGCAGCTTGGGAGGTCGGAGCGTTGGAAACACCATATATTTT.

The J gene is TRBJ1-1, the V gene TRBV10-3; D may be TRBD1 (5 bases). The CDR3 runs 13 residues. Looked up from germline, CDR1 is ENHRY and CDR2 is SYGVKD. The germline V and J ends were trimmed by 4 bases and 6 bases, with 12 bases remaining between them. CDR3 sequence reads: CAISGGAYAEAFF. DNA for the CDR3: TGTGCCATCAGTGGAGGGGCGTACGCTGAAGCTTTCTTT.

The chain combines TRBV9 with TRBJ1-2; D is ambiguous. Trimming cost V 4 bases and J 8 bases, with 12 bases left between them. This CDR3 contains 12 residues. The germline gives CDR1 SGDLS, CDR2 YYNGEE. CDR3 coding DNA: TGTGCCAGCAGCCCAGAGGAGAAAGGCTACACCTTC. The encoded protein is CASSPEEKGYTF.

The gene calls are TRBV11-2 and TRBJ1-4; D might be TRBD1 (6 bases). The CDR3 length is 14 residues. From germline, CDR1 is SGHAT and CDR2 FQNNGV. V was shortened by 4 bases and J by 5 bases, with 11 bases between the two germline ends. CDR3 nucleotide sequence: TGTGCCAGCAGCTGGGGACACCAGAATGAAAAACTGTTTTTT. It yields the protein CASSWGHQNEKLFF.

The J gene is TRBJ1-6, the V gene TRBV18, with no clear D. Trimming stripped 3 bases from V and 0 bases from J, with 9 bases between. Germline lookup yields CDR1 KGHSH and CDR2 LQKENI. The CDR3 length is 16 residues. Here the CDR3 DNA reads TGTGCCAGCTCACCGGCGCGAAGCTCCTATAATTCACCCCTCCACTTT. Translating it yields CASSPARSSYNSPLHF.

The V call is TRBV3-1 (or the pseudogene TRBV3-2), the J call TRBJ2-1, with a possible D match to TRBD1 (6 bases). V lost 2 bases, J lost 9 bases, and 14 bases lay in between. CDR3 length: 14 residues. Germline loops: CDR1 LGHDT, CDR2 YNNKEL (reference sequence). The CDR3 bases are TGTGCCAGCAGCCAATACAGGGAATCCGGTGAGCAGTTCTTC. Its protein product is CASSQYRESGEQFF.

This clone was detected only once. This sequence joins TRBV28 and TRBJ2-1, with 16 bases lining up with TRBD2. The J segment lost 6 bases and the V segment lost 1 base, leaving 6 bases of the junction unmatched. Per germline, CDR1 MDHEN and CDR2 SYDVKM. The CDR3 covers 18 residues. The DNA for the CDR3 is TGTGCCAGCAGTTTATCCGGGACTAGCGGGGGGGCCGGCAATGAGCAGTTCTTC. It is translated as CASSLSGTSGGAGNEQFF.

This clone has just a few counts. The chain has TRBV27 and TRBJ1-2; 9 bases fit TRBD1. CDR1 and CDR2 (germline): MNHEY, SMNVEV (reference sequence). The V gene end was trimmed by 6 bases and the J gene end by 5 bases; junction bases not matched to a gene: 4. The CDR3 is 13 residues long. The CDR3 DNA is TGTGCCAGCAGCCGGACAGGGGAATATGGCTACACCTTC. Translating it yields CASSRTGEYGYTF.

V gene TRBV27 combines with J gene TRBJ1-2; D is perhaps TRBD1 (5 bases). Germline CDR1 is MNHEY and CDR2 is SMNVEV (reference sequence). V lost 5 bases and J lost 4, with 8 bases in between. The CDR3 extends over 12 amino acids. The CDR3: CASSGGGYGYTF. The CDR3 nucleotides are TGTGCCAGCAGTGGGGGAGGCTATGGCTACACCTTC.

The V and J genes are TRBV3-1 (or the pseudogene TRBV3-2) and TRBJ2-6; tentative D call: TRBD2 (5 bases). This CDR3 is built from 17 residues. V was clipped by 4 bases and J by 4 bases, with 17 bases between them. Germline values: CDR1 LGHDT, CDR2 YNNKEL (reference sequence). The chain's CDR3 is CASSPPEVGSGANVLTF. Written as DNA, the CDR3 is TGTGCCAGCAGCCCCCCGGAGGTGGGGTCCGGGGCCAACGTCCTGACTTTC.

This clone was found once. CDR3 DNA sequence: TGTGCCAGCAGCTTAGAAAGGACAGCCATGAACACTGAAGCTTTCTTT. As protein: CASSLERTAMNTEAFF. This chain links TRBV7-2 with TRBJ1-1, with a possible D match to TRBD1 (6 bases). V shed 1 base and J shed 0 bases, with 12 bases lying between them. The CDR3 length is 16 residues. Germline CDR1 reads SGHTA; CDR2 reads FQGNSA.

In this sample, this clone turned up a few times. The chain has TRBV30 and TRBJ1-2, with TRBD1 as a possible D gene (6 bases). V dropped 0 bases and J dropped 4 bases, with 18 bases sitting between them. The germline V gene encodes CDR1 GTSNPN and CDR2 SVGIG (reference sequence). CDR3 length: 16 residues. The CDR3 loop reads CAWSVLQSGATYGYTF. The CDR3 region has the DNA TGTGCCTGGAGTGTACTGCAGTCGGGGGCTACCTATGGCTACACCTTC.

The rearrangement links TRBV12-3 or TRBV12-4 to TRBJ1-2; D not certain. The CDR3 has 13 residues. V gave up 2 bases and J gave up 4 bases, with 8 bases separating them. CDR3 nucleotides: TGTGCCAGCAGTTTATCTTACGGCTATGGCTACACCTTC. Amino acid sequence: CASSLSYGYGYTF.

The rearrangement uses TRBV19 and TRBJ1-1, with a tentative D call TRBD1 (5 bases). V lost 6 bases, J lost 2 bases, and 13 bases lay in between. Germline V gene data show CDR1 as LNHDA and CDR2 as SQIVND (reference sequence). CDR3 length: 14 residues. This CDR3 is CASRTPGINTEAFF. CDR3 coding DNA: TGTGCCAGTAGAACCCCAGGGATAAACACTGAAGCTTTCTTT. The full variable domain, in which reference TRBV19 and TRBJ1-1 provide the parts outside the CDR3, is DGGITQSPKYLFRKEGQNVTLSCEQNLNHDAMYWYRQDPGQGLRLIYYSQIVNDFQKGDIAEGYSVSREKKESFPLTVTSAQKNPTAFYLCASRTPGINTEAFFGQGTRLTVV.

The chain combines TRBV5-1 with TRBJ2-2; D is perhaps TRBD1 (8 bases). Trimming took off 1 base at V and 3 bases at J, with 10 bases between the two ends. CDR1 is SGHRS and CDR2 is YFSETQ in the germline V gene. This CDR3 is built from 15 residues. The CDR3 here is CASSLTGGDTGELFF. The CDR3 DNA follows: TGCGCCAGCAGCTTGACAGGGGGGGACACCGGGGAGCTGTTTTTT.

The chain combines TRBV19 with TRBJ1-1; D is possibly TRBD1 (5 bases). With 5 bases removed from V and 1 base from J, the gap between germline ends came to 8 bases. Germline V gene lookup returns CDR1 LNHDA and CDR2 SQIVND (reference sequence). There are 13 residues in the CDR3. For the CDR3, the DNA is TGTGCCAGTAGTGGGGGGGGGAACACTGAAGCTTTCTTT. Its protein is CASSGGGNTEAFF.